The next 6 T cell receptor beta chains were all read from a single sample in a study of T cell clones after liver transplantation. Assay: immunoSEQ multiplex PCR; the TCRdb copy retains only in-frame clones and omits some. This sample has some 57,000 clones, with around 70% found just once. This specimen was CD4+ T cells from blood, taken at the 22-month timepoint. The receptors were gathered from a human patient who received a liver transplant. The graft donor may be the source of some T cells.

V is TRBV27 and J is TRBJ2-1; TRBD2 aligns across 8 bases. The CDR3 spans 16 residues. J gave up 7 bases and V 3 bases, and 11 bases lay outside the gene matches. Germline-derived CDR1 and CDR2 are MNHEY and SMNVEV (reference sequence). This CDR3 is CASSLTRTSLPNEQFF. The DNA of the CDR3 is TGTGCCAGCAGTTTGACGCGGACTAGCTTACCTAATGAGCAGTTCTTC.

The chain joins TRBV6-1 to TRBJ1-6, with D possibly being TRBD1 (6 bases). This CDR3 is built from 14 residues. V was cut by 1 base and J by 9 bases, with 10 bases left in between. In germline, CDR1 is MNHNS, CDR2 SASEGT. The CDR3 DNA follows: TGTGCCAGCAGTGAAGGCGGGACATTTTCACCCCTCCACTTT. It encodes CASSEGGTFSPLHF.

The genes are TRBV7-2 and TRBJ2-2, with 9 bases lining up with TRBD1. There are 16 residues in the CDR3. Germline V gene lookup returns CDR1 SGHTA and CDR2 FQGNSA. Trimming at V came to 1 base and at J to 1 base, leaving 1 base not matched to a gene. The CDR3, as DNA: TGTGCCAGCAGCTTAGGGGGACAGGGGAACACCGGGGAGCTGTTTTTT. Translating gives CASSLGGQGNTGELFF.

The V gene is TRBV6-6, the J gene TRBJ2-4, with D unresolved. The V end was cut by 6 bases, the J end by 0 bases, with 6 bases between. Germline CDR1 reads MNHNY; CDR2 reads SVGAGI (reference sequence). The CDR3 contains 13 residues. The CDR3 bases are TGTGCCAGCAGCCCCGGAGCCAAAAACATTCAGTACTTC. Translated: CASSPGAKNIQYF.

This chain links TRBV18 with TRBJ1-1; 7 nucleotides align to TRBD1. Germline values: CDR1 KGHSH, CDR2 LQKENI. The CDR3 sequence is 16 residues long. The V and J ends lost 4 bases and 0 bases, in that order; junction bases with no gene match: 8. In nucleotides, the CDR3 is TGTGCCAGCTCACAAACCCGACAGGGAGTGAACACTGAAGCTTTCTTT. Translating it yields CASSQTRQGVNTEAFF.

This clone was detected a few times. In DNA form, the CDR3 reads TGCGCCAGCAGCGGCCGGACAACTGGGACTGAAGCTTTCTTT. Translated: CASSGRTTGTEAFF. The chain couples TRBV4-1 to TRBJ1-1; tentative D call: TRBD1 (5 bases). The length of the CDR3 is 14 residues. V was cut by 5 bases and J by 5 bases, with 15 bases left in between. Germline CDR1 MGHRA, CDR2 YSYEKL.